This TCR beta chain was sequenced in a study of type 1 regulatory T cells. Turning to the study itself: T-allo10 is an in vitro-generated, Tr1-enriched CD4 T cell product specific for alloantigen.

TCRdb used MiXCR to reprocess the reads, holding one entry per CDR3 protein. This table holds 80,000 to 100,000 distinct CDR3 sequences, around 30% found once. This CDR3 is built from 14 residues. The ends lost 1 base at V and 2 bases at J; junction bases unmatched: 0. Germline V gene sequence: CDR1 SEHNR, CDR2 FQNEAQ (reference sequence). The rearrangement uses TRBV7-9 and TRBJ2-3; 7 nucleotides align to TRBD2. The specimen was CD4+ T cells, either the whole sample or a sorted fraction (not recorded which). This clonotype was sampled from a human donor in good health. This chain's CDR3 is CASSLERDTDTQYF. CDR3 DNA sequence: TGTGCCAGCAGCTTAGAGCGGGACACAGATACGCAGTATTTT.